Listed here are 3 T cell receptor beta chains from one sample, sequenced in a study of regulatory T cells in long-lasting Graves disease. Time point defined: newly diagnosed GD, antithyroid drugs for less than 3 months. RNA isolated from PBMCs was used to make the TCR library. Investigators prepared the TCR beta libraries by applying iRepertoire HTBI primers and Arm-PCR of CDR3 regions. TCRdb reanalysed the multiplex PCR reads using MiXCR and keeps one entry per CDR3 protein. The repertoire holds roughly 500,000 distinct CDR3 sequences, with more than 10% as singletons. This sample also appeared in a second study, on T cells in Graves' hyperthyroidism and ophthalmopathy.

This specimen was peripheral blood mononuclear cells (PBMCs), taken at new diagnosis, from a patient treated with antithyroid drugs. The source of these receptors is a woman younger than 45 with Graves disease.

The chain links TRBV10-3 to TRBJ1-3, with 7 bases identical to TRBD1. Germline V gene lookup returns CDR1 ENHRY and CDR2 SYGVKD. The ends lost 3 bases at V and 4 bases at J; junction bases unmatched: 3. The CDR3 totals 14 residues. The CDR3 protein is CAISDPGQGNTIYF. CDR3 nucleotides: TGTGCCATCAGTGATCCGGGACAGGGAAACACCATATATTTT.

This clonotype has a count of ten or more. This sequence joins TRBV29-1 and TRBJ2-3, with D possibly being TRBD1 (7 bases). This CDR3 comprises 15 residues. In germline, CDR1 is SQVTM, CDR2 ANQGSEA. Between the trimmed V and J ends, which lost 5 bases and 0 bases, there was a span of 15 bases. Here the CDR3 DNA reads TGCAGCGTTCGGGCGGGACAGAGTAGCACAGATACGCAGTATTTT. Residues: CSVRAGQSSTDTQYF.

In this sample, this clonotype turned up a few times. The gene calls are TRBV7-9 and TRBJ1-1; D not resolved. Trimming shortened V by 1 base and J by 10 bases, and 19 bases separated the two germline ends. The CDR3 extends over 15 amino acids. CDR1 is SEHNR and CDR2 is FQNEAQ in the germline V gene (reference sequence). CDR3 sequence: CASSLDSRSSPRAFF. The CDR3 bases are TGTGCCAGCAGCTTAGATTCGCGGTCCTCCCCAAGAGCTTTCTTT.